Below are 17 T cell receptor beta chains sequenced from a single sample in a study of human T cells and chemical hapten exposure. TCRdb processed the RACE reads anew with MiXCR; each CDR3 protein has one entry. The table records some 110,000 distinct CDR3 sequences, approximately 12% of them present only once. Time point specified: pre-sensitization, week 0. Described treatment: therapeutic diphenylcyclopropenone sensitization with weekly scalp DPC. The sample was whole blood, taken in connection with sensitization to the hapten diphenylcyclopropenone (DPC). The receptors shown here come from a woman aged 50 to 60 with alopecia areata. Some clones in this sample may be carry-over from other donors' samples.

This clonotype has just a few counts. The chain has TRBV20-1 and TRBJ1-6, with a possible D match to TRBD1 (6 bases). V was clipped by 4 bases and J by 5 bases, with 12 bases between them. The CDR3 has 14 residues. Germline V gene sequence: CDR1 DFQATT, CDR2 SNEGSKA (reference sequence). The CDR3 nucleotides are TGCAGTGCTAATGACAGGCGACATAATTCACCCCTCCACTTT. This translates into CSANDRRHNSPLHF.

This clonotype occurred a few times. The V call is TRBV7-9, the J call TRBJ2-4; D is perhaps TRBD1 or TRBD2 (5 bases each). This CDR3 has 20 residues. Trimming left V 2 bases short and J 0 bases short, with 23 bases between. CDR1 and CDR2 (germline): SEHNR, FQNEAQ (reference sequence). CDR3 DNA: TGTGCCAGCAGCTTAATAAGGGCCAGGGACGTACCTATAGCCAAAAACATTCAGTACTTC. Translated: CASSLIRARDVPIAKNIQYF. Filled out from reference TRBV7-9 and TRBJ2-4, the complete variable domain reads DTGVSQNPRHKITKRGQNVTFRCDPISEHNRLYWYRQTLGQGPEFLTYFQNEAQLEKSRLLSDRFSAERPKGSFSTLEIQRTEQGDSAMYLCASSLIRARDVPIAKNIQYFGAGTRLSVL.

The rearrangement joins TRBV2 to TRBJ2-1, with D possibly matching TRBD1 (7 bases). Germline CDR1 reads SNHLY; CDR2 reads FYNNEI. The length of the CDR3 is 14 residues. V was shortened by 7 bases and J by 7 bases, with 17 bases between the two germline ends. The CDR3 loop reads CASIFQGGENEQFF. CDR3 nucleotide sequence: TGTGCCAGCATCTTCCAGGGGGGAGAAAATGAGCAGTTCTTC.

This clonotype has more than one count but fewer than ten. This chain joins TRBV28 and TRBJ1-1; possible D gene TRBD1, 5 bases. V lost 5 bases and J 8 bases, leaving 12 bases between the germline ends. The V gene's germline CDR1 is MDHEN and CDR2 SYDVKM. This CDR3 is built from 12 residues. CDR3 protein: CASSLHRTEAFF. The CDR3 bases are TGTGCCAGCAGTCTACACCGGACAGAAGCTTTCTTT.

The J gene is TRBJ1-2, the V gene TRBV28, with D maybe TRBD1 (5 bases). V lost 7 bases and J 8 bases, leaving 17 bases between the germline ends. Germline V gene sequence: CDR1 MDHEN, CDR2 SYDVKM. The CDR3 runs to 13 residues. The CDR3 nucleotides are TGTGCCAGCAACTCAGGGTCTGGTGGCGGCTACACCTTC. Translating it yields CASNSGSGGGYTF.

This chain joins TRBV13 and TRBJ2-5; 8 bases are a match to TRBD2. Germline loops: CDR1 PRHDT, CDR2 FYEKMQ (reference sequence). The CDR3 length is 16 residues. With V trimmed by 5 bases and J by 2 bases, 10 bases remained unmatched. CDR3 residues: CASSTRSGRAQETQYF. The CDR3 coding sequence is TGTGCCAGCAGCACAAGAAGCGGGAGAGCTCAAGAGACCCAGTACTTC.

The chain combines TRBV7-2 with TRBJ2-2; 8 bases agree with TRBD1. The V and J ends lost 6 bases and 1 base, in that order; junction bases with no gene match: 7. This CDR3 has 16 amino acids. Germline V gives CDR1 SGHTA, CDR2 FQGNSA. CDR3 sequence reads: CASSSTGAVNTGELFF. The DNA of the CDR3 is TGTGCCAGCAGTTCGACAGGGGCCGTGAACACCGGGGAGCTGTTTTTT.

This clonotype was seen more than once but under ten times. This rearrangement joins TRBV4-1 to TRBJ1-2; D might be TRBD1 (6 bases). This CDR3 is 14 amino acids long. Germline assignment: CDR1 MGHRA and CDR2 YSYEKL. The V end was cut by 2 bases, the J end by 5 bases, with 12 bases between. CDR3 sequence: CASSQTGLGYGYTF. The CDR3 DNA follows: TGCGCCAGCAGCCAAACAGGGCTCGGGTATGGCTACACCTTC.

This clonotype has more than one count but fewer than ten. The CDR3 coding sequence is TGCAGTGCTAGATCCTTCCGGGAGTACGGCACCGGGGAGCTGTTTTTT. It specifies CSARSFREYGTGELFF. The chain recombines TRBV20-1 with TRBJ2-2; D is perhaps TRBD2 (6 bases). This CDR3 is 16 amino acids long. Trimming pared 2 bases from V and 4 bases from J, leaving 17 bases between. Germline V lookup: CDR1 DFQATT, CDR2 SNEGSKA (reference sequence).

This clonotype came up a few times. The CDR3 here is CASMEGGNSPLHF. As DNA, the CDR3 is TGTGCCAGCATGGAAGGGGGGAATTCACCCCTCCACTTT. This sequence joins TRBV12-3 or TRBV12-4 and TRBJ1-6; a weak D match, TRBD1 (6 bases). V gave up 7 bases and J gave up 7 bases, with 11 bases separating them. CDR3 length equals 13 residues.

The CDR3, as DNA: TGTGCCAGCAGTCGATATGGCTACACCTTC. This translates into CASSRYGYTF. This chain joins TRBV28 and TRBJ1-2; no clear D. Germline V gives CDR1 MDHEN, CDR2 SYDVKM. The CDR3 loop spans 10 amino acids. V was shortened by 5 bases and J by 5 bases, with 3 bases between the two germline ends.

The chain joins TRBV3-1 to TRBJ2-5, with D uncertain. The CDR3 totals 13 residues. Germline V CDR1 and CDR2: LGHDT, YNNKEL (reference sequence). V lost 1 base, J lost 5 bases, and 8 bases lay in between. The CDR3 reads CASSQVTGETQYF. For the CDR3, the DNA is TGTGCCAGCAGCCAAGTGACTGGGGAGACCCAGTACTTC.

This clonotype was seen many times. CDR3 bases: TGCAGCGTTGCGCCGGGAGGGAATAATCAGCCCCAGCATTTT. Residues: CSVAPGGNNQPQHF. This sequence joins TRBV29-1 and TRBJ1-5; no clear D gene. The CDR3 loop spans 14 amino acids. Germline values: CDR1 SQVTM, CDR2 ANQGSEA. Trimming stripped 4 bases from V and 4 bases from J, with 14 bases between. The variable domain in full, with the rest retrieved from reference TRBV29-1 and TRBJ1-5, is SAVISQKPSRDICQRGTSLTIQCQVDSQVTMMFWYRQQPGQSLTLIATANQGSEATYESGFVIDKFPISRPNLTFSTLTVSNMSPEDSSIYLCSVAPGGNNQPQHFGDGTRLSIL.

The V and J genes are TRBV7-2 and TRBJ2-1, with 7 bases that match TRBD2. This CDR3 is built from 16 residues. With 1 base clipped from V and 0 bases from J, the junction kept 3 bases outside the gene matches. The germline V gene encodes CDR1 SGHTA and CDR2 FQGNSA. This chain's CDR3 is CASSLGSGVSYNEQFF. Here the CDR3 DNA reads TGTGCCAGCAGCTTAGGGAGCGGGGTCTCCTACAATGAGCAGTTCTTC. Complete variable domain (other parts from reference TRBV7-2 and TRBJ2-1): GAGVSQSPSNKVTEKGKDVELRCDPISGHTALYWYRQSLGQGLEFLIYFQGNSAPDKSGLPSDRFSAERTGGSVSTLTIQRTQQEDSAVYLCASSLGSGVSYNEQFFGPGTRLTVL.

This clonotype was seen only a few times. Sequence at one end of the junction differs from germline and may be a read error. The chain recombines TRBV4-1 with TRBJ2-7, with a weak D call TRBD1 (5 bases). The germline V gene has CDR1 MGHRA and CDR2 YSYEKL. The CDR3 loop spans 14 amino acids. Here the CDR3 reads CASSQEAAGWARHF. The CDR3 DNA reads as TGCGCCAGCAGCCAAGAGGCGGCAGGGTGGGCTCGCCACTTC.

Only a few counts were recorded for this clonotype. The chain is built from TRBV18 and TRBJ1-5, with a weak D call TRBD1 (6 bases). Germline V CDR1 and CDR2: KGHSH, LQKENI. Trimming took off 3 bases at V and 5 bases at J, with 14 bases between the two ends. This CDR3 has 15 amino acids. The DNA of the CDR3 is TGTGCCAGCTCACCGGGGACACTGGGCGATCAGCCCCAGCATTTT. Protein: CASSPGTLGDQPQHF.

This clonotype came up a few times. The CDR3, as DNA: TGTGCCAGCAGCTTTAATAGAGTGAGCGTAAATGAGCAGTTCTTC. Amino acid sequence: CASSFNRVSVNEQFF. The chain couples TRBV7-8 to TRBJ2-1, with D unresolved. Per germline, CDR1 SGHVS and CDR2 FQNEAQ. The CDR3 has 15 amino acids. V lost 3 bases, J lost 7 bases, and 16 bases lay in between.